What follows are 17 T cell receptor beta chains derived from one specimen sequenced in a study of control samples from healthy donors and cancer patients. Produced via immunoSEQ multiplex PCR; TCRdb's table is partial and in-frame only. The table includes 65,000 to 90,000 clones, approximately 94% detected once. Sequencing was carried out using blood. The origin of the receptors is a woman aged 25-40 years in good health.

The chain combines TRBV9 with TRBJ1-1, with D possibly matching TRBD1 (5 bases). CDR3 length: 14 amino acids. V lost 1 base and J lost 0, with 7 bases in between. Germline-derived CDR1 and CDR2 are SGDLS and YYNGEE. The CDR3 region has the DNA TGTGCCAGCAGCGTATCGGGGGTGAACACTGAAGCTTTCTTT. Translated, it gives CASSVSGVNTEAFF.

The chain carries TRBV3-1 (or the pseudogene TRBV3-2) and TRBJ1-1, with no clear D. The CDR3 has 13 residues. Trimming removed 4 bases at V and 0 bases at J, with 6 bases between. The germline gives CDR1 LGHDT, CDR2 YNNKEL (reference sequence). The CDR3 DNA reads TGTGCCAGCAGCCGTCAGATGAACACTGAAGCTTTCTTT. Amino acids: CASSRQMNTEAFF.

V usage is TRBV10-2 and J usage is TRBJ1-5; D unresolved. V lost 5 bases and J 2 bases, leaving 10 bases between the germline ends. The CDR3 is made up of 14 amino acids. Germline V gene sequence: CDR1 WSHSY, CDR2 SAAADI. CDR3 sequence: CASSFWAGNQPQHF. CDR3 DNA: TGCGCCAGCAGTTTCTGGGCTGGCAATCAGCCCCAGCATTTT.

The chain links TRBV9 to TRBJ1-2; D call uncertain. V lost 4 bases and J lost 7, with 14 bases in between. Germline V gene data show CDR1 as SGDLS and CDR2 as YYNGEE. The CDR3 totals 13 residues. The CDR3 nucleotides read TGTGCCAGCAGCTTAGGTCGGGCGCGTGGCTACACCTTC. Its protein is CASSLGRARGYTF.

V usage is TRBV28 and J usage is TRBJ2-4; 11 nucleotides agree with TRBD2. This CDR3 has 17 amino acids. Germline values: CDR1 MDHEN, CDR2 SYDVKM. Trimming cost V 2 bases and J 7 bases; bases outside gene matches: 10. CDR3 sequence (DNA): TGTGCCAGCAGTTTAGGGGCTAGCGGGGGGCGCGGCAACATTCAGTACTTC. Its translation: CASSLGASGGRGNIQYF.

The rearrangement joins TRBV5-1 to TRBJ1-6, with no clear D. Deletions cut 0 bases from V and 7 bases from J, with 11 bases between. The CDR3 is 15 amino acids. Germline-derived CDR1 and CDR2 are SGHRS and YFSETQ. In nucleotides, the CDR3 is TGCGCCAGCAGCTTGGTTCCCCAAGAAAATTCACCCCTCCACTTT. Protein product: CASSLVPQENSPLHF.

This chain joins TRBV11-3 and TRBJ2-5; TRBD2 matches at 8 bases. Germline assignment: CDR1 SGHNT and CDR2 YENEEA. The CDR3 loop spans 14 amino acids. After removal of 3 bases from V and 0 bases from J, the junction contained 0 bases not matched to a gene. The CDR3 spells CASSFGGDQETQYF. As DNA, the CDR3 is TGTGCCAGCAGCTTCGGGGGGGACCAAGAGACCCAGTACTTC.

The chain combines TRBV6-6 with TRBJ2-7, with a tentative D call TRBD1 (6 bases). Between the trimmed V and J ends, which lost 6 bases and 2 bases, there was a span of 32 bases. CDR1 and CDR2 from the germline V gene are MNHNY and SVGAGI (reference sequence). The CDR3 extends over 20 amino acids. The DNA of the CDR3 is TGTGCCAGCAGCCGAGAGGGGTCGCGAGCGCTAGGGGGACACCCCTACGAGCAGTACTTC. As protein: CASSREGSRALGGHPYEQYF.

This chain joins TRBV10-3 and TRBJ2-3, with 10 bases aligning to TRBD1. The germline gives CDR1 ENHRY, CDR2 SYGVKD. V trimming: 0 bases; J trimming: 4 bases; junction bases outside the gene matches: 7. CDR3 length: 17 amino acids. The CDR3 loop is CAISESPGTGAADTQYF. CDR3 coding DNA: TGTGCCATCAGTGAGTCACCCGGGACAGGGGCTGCAGATACGCAGTATTTT.

This rearrangement joins TRBV6-5 to TRBJ2-6; D ambiguous. The ends were cut back, 2 bases at V and 0 bases at J, with 8 bases in the middle. Germline V gives CDR1 MNHEY, CDR2 SVGAGI. The CDR3 loop spans 16 amino acids. The CDR3 sequence: CASSYEADSGANVLTF. The CDR3 region has the DNA TGTGCCAGCAGTTACGAAGCTGACTCTGGGGCCAACGTCCTGACTTTC.

CDR3 DNA sequence: TGTGCCACCAGCAGAGATAGAGGGGTTGGAAACACCATATATTTT. Its translation: CATSRDRGVGNTIYF. The chain employs TRBV15 and TRBJ1-3; D is perhaps TRBD1 (5 bases). The CDR3 spans 15 residues. From germline, CDR1 is LNHNV and CDR2 YYDKDF (reference sequence). The germline V and J ends were trimmed by 0 bases and 3 bases, with 9 bases remaining between them.

The chain joins TRBV7-2 to TRBJ1-3; possibly TRBD1 for D (5 bases). The CDR3 is 14 residues long. CDR1 is SGHTA and CDR2 is FQGNSA in the germline V gene. The V end lost 4 bases, the J end lost 0 bases, and 7 bases lay between the germline ends. CDR3 bases: TGTGCCAGCAGCTCAGGGATCTCTGGAAACACCATATATTTT. Translation gives CASSSGISGNTIYF.

This rearrangement joins TRBV6-5 to TRBJ2-1; 8 bases are a match to TRBD1. V was clipped by 7 bases and J by 7 bases; unmatched bases: 3. The CDR3 has 12 amino acids. Germline V lookup: CDR1 MNHEY, CDR2 SVGAGI. The CDR3 nucleotides read TGTGCCAGCATGGACAGGGTAAATGAGCAGTTCTTC. Amino acid sequence: CASMDRVNEQFF.

The chain employs TRBV20-1 and TRBJ2-2; no clear D gene. The CDR3 is 11 residues long. Germline V gives CDR1 DFQATT, CDR2 SNEGSKA (reference sequence). Trimming removed 6 bases at V and 2 bases at J, with 4 bases between. As DNA, the CDR3 is TGCAGTGCGACTAACACCGGGGAGCTGTTTTTT. Residues: CSATNTGELFF.

The chain is built from TRBV30 and TRBJ2-3; 7 bases match TRBD2. Germline trimming cut 4 bases from V and 8 bases from J; bases unmatched to any gene: 6. This CDR3 is built from 12 residues. Germline-derived CDR1 and CDR2 are GTSNPN and SVGIG (reference sequence). Written as DNA, the CDR3 is TGTGCCTGGACCGGGACTATGGCTACGCAGTATTTT. Translating gives CAWTGTMATQYF.

The chain has TRBV5-1 and TRBJ2-5; 7 positions agree with TRBD2. This CDR3 region has 16 residues. Trimming removed 0 bases from V and 4 bases from J; junction bases left unmatched: 9. The germline V gene has CDR1 SGHRS and CDR2 YFSETQ. The CDR3 bases are TGCGCCAGCAGCTTGGGTGTCGGCAGGGAGGGAGAGACCCAGTACTTC. This translates into CASSLGVGREGETQYF. The full variable domain, with the rest looked up from reference TRBV5-1 and TRBJ2-5, is KAGVTQTPRYLIKTRGQQVTLSCSPISGHRSVSWYQQTPGQGLQFLFEYFSETQRNKGNFPGRFSGRQFSNSRSEMNVSTLELGDSALYLCASSLGVGREGETQYFGPGTRLLVL.

V and J are TRBV27 and TRBJ1-1; the D is unclear. From germline, CDR1 is MNHEY and CDR2 SMNVEV (reference sequence). CDR3 length: 12 amino acids. V lost 3 bases and J 6 bases, leaving 8 bases between the germline ends. CDR3 bases: TGTGCCAGCAGTTTGCCCTCCGCTGAAGCTTTCTTT. Its protein product is CASSLPSAEAFF.